This T cell receptor (beta chain) comes out of a study of T-cell reconstitution after alpha-beta-depleted transplantation in children. Preparation of the TCRbeta library involved a method that used unique molecular identifiers. TCRdb re-analysed the PCR reads in MiXCR, keeping a single row per CDR3 protein. The table has over 200,000 distinct CDR3 sequences, roughly 10% seen once. This clonotype was recorded many times. Trimming removed 5 bases from V and 0 bases from J, with 24 bases in between. In germline, CDR1 is SGHAT, CDR2 FQNNGV. CDR3 length: 19 amino acids. V and J are TRBV11-2 and TRBJ2-3; tentative D call: TRBD1 (6 bases). Sequences were derived from PBMCs from the stem cell graft donor, sampled from the stem cell graft. This TCR came from a human donor who donated a stem cell graft to a child with acute lymphoblastic leukemia. The CDR3 DNA is TGTGCCAGCAGCCTGAACAGGGCACCCGGAAAGAAGAGCACAGATACGCAGTATTTT. Residues: CASSLNRAPGKKSTDTQYF.